The TCR beta chain described here comes from a study of blood T cell repertoires in COVID-19. Study context: The study drew acute and convalescent COVID-19 samples from the United States, Italy and Spain. Nucleic acid was either cDNA or gDNA, and it came from T cells, B-cell-depleted T cells, or PBMCs.

The CDR3 loop spans 14 amino acids. V lost 6 bases to trimming and J lost 8 bases, with 16 bases between them. Germline values: CDR1 MDHEN, CDR2 SYDVKM. Sequenced by immunoSEQ multiplex PCR; TCRdb stores in-frame clones only, minus some. There are fewer than 250,000 clones in the sample; roughly four fifths occur only once, and 4.7% lies in the top ten. The sequenced material came from peripheral blood. The clonotype comes from a woman in her 70s with acute or convalescent COVID-19. This rearrangement joins TRBV28 to TRBJ1-4, with D unresolved. The DNA of the CDR3 is TGTGCCAGCAGCGTAGAGCCCGGCAGGGAAAAACTGTTTTTT. This translates into CASSVEPGREKLFF.